This paragraph covers one T cell receptor (beta chain) sequence. Only a few counts were recorded for this clonotype. Its antigen specificity is not known. No much larger clone is present one base from it, and per-base qualities are unavailable. These data are taken from a study of T cells in Graves' hyperthyroidism and ophthalmopathy (dated by TCRdb to the late 2010s). At the level of the whole study: TCR V-J signatures able to tell the groups apart were searched for in a discovery cohort of 100 or so patients, of whom around 42 had Graves' ophthalmopathy and more than 55 had stable Graves' hyperthyroidism. Prospective prediction of ophthalmopathy was tested in an independent validation cohort consisting of fewer than 20 hyperthyroidism patients and approximately 16 patients who later progressed to ophthalmopathy. For training and testing, the 100 or so patients in the discovery cohort were randomly divided in a 7:3 ratio. In addition, the study compared T-cell repertoires in thyroid tissue and in blood from roughly 6 Graves' hyperthyroidism patients. Once sampling was done, hyperthyroidism patients were given methimazole at a starting dose of 30 mg daily, whereas ophthalmopathy patients were given high-dose intravenous methylprednisolone. The paper describes TCR Vbeta CDR3 sequencing of more than 120 peripheral blood samples, made up of about 41 ophthalmopathy patients, some 80 hyperthyroidism patients and 17 progressor patients. Overall study results and their limits: In validation, the model predicted progression to ophthalmopathy with about 71% sensitivity and less than 75% specificity, a median of 6.5 months before onset. Most expanded thyroid clonotypes (frequency above 0.001) were also detected in blood, suggesting blood repertoires may reflect thyroid immune responses. A model built on a 13 V-J signature distinguished ophthalmopathy from stable hyperthyroidism, reaching 87.88% sensitivity and 81.08% specificity in cross-validation and 80%/75% in testing. Sample size was not statistically predetermined, and investigators were not blinded to group allocation.

Trimming costs V 1 base and J 5 bases, and their ends lie 14 bases apart. The CDR3 sequence holds 15 residues, the cysteine and phenylalanine included. The entry retains the CDR3 DNA only, 45 bases that are in frame from base 1. Taken from the germline V gene, the CDR1 and CDR2 loops are SGHVS and FNYEAQ. A patient counted as having stable Graves' hyperthyroidism if no progression to ophthalmopathy occurred over 18 months of follow-up. Hyperthyroidism patients were newly diagnosed, with disease duration under 2 months, and aged 18 to 65 years. Patients with uncontrolled infections, other autoimmune diseases, pregnancy or lactation were excluded. Clinical symptoms, serum thyroxine and TRAb, thyroid ultrasound, and orbital computed tomography formed the basis for the diagnoses. Total RNA was extracted using Trizol reagent, and RNA quality was assessed on an Agilent 2100 Bioanalyzer. The TCR beta CDR3 regions were amplified from the RNA transcripts. The first round of RT-PCR for the TCR CDR3 was performed with the HTBI primer set and the Qiagen OneStep RT-PCR kit. Libraries were constructed in a second round of multiplex PCR, after which size selection and purification were carried out. Libraries were sequenced paired-end with 100 bp reads on an Illumina HiSeq2000. From the authors' description of their analysis: Raw data were processed with SOAPnuke, discarding reads with adapters, uncalled bases, mean Phred below 15, or no exact constant-primer or identifier match. COPE v1.2.5 was used to merge high-quality paired reads, and clonotypes were defined as unique nucleotide sequences. MiTCR v1.1 was used to align clonotypes to the IMGT TRBV, TRBD and TRBJ reference segments. The analysis included only V-J combinations with a frequency above 0.0001, which together covered around 99% of the repertoires. The TCS score was defined as the ratio of F50 (clonal expansion) to E x V (chaos), calculated using BLOSUM62-based TCRdist between CDR3 peptides within each V-J. Welch's t-statistics and random forest reduced 514 V-J features to roughly 13, which were used in a naive Bayes classifier (R e1071). The Morisita-Horn index was used to measure how similar the thyroid and blood repertoires were. TCRdb reworked the public reads: Q25 trimming with fastp, MiXCR clone assembly, productive beta chains retained. CDR3 protein sequences are deduplicated, and each keeps its most common genes and DNA. TCRdb, not the authors, supplied the V and J calls. Present in this sample are almost 600,000 distinct CDR3 sequences, under 60% of which were seen just once. Around 7.7% of the sample lies in the top ten.

Sample: peripheral blood or thyroid tissue (not recorded which). This chain joins TRBV7-6 to TRBJ1-2; TRBD1 might be the D gene, on 5 matching bases. The sequence derives from a woman aged 18-35 years with Graves' hyperthyroidism. The CDR3 region has the sequence CASSLGGYVEYGYTF. In nucleotide form, the sequence is TGTGCCAGCAGCTTAGGGGGCTACGTAGAATATGGCTACACCTTC.